A single sample is the source of the 2 T cell receptor beta chains below, sequenced in a study of T cell repertoires in cytomegalovirus infection. TCRdb processed the reads anew with MiXCR; each CDR3 protein has one entry. The sample shows roughly 500,000 distinct CDR3 sequences, around 11% of them seen only once. The sequencing sample was made of PBMCs. Receptors originate from a human donor in good health (CMV status not recorded). Some clones in this sample may be carry-over from other donors' samples.

At least ten counts were recorded for this clonotype. The V call is TRBV4-1, the J call TRBJ1-5; 11 positions match TRBD1. The germline CDR1 and CDR2 sequences are MGHRA and YSYEKL. V dropped 4 bases and J dropped 7; count of bases not matched to a gene: 6. The CDR3 extends over 15 amino acids. In DNA form, the CDR3 reads TGCGCCAGCAGCCGGGGGACAGGGGGAGGACAGCCCCAGCATTTT. This gives the protein CASSRGTGGGQPQHF.

This clonotype came up many times. The chain employs TRBV6-5 and TRBJ2-1, with 7 bases that match TRBD2. The CDR3 has 13 residues. Germline-derived CDR1 and CDR2 are MNHEY and SVGAGI. Trimming removed 3 bases from V and 9 bases from J; junction bases left unmatched: 5. The CDR3 loop is CASSYGRASEQFF. CDR3 DNA: TGTGCCAGCAGTTATGGGAGGGCCAGTGAGCAGTTCTTC.